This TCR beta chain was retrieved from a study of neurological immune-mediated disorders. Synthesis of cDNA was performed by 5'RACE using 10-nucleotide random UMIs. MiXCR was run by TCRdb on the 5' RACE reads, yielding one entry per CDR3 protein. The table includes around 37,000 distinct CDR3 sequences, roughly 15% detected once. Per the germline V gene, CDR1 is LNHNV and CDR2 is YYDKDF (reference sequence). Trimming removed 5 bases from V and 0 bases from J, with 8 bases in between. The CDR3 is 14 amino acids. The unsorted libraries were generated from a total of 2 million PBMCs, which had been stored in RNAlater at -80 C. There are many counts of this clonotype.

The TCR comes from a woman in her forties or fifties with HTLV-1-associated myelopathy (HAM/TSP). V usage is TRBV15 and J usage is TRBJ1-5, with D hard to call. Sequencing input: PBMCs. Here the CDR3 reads CATSLVGSNQPQHF. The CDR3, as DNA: TGTGCCACCAGCCTGGTAGGTAGCAATCAGCCCCAGCATTTT.